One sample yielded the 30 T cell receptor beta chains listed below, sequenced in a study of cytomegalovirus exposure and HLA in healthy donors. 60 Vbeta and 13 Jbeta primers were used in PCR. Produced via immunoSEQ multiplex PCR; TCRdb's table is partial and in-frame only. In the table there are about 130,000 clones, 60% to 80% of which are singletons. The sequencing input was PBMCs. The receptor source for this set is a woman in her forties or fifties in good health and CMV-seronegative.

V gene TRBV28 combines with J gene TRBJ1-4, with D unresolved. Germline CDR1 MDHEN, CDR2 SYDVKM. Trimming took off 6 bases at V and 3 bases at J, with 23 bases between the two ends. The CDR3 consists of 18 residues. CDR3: CASRKQLGRVGANEKLFF. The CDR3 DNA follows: TGTGCCAGCAGAAAACAATTGGGGAGGGTTGGTGCTAATGAAAAACTGTTTTTT.

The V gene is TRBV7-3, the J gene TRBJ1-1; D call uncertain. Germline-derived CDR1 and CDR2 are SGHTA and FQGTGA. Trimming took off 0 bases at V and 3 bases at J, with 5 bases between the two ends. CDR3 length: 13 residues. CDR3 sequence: CASSLTYDTEAFF. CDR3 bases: TGTGCCAGCAGCTTAACCTACGACACTGAAGCTTTCTTT.

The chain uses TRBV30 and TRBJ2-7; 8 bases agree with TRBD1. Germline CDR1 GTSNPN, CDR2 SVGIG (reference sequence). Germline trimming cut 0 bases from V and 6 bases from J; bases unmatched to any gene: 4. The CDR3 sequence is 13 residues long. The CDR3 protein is CAWSVRGPFEQYF. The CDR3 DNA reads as TGTGCCTGGAGTGTCAGGGGGCCTTTCGAGCAGTACTTC.

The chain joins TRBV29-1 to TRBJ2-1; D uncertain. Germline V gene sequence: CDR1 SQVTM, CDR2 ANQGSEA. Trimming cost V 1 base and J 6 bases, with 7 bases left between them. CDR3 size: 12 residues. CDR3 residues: CSVEVWANEQFF. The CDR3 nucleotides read TGCAGCGTTGAAGTTTGGGCCAATGAGCAGTTCTTC.

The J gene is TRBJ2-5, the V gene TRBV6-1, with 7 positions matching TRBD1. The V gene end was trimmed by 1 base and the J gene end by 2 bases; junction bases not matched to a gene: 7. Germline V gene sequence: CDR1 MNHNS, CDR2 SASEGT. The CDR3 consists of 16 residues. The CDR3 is CASSEVVRDRQETQYF. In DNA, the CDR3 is TGTGCCAGCAGTGAAGTTGTTAGGGACAGACAAGAGACCCAGTACTTC.

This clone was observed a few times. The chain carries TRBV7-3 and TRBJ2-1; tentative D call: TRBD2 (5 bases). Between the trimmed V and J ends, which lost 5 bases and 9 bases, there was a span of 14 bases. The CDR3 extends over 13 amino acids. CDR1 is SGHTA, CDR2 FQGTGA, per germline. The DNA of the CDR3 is TGTGCCAGCAGCAACGACTACTTCGCTGAGCAGTTCTTC. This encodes CASSNDYFAEQFF. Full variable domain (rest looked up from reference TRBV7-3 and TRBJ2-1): GAGVSQTPSNKVTEKGKYVELRCDPISGHTALYWYRQSLGQGPEFLIYFQGTGAADDSGLPNDRFFAVRPEGSVSTLKIQRTERGDSAVYLCASSNDYFAEQFFGPGTRLTVL.

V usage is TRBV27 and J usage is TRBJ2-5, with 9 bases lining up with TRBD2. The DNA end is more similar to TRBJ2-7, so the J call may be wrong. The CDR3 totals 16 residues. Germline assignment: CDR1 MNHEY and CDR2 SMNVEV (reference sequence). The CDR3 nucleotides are TGTGCCAGCAGTGATTATCCGACTAGCGGAACCTACGAGCAGTACTTC. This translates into CASSDYPTSGTYEQYF.

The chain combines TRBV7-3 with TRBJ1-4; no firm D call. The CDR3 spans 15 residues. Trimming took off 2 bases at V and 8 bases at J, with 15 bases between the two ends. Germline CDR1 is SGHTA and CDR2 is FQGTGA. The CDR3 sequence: CASSLLLGSVEKLFF. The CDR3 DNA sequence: TGTGCCAGCAGCTTACTCCTCGGGTCGGTGGAAAAACTGTTTTTT.

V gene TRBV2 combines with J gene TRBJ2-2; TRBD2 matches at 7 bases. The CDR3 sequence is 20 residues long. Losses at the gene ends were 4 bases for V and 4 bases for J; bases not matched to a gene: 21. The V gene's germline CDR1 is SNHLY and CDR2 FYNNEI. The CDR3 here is CASSALVGGRALTSTGELFF. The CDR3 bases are TGTGCCAGCAGTGCTCTCGTCGGTGGGAGGGCGCTTACGAGCACCGGGGAGCTGTTTTTT.

The CDR3 reads CASSGQMNTEAFF. As DNA, the CDR3 is TGTGCCAGTAGCGGACAGATGAACACTGAAGCTTTCTTT. The chain recombines TRBV19 with TRBJ1-1; the D gene is possibly TRBD1 (6 bases). V lost 6 bases and J lost 0, with 8 bases in between. Germline CDR1 is LNHDA and CDR2 is SQIVND (reference sequence). The CDR3 contains 13 residues.

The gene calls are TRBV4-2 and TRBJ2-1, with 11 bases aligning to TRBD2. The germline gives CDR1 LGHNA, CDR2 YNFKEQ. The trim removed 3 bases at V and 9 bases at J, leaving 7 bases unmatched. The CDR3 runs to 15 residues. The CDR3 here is CASSQQTSGRSEQFF. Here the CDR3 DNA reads TGTGCCAGCAGCCAGCAAACTAGCGGGAGATCTGAGCAGTTCTTC.

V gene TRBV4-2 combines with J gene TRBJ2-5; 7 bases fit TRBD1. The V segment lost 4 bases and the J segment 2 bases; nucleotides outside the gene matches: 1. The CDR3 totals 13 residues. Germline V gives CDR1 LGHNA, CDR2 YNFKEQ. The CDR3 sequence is CASSPTGQETQYF. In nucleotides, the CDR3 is TGTGCCAGCAGCCCGACAGGGCAAGAGACCCAGTACTTC.

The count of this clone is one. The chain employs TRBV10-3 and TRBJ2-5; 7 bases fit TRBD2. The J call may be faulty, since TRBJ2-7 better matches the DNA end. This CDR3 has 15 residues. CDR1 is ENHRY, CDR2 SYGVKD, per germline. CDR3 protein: CAISESGGAVYEQYF. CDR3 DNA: TGTGCCATCAGTGAGTCGGGAGGGGCCGTCTACGAGCAGTACTTC.

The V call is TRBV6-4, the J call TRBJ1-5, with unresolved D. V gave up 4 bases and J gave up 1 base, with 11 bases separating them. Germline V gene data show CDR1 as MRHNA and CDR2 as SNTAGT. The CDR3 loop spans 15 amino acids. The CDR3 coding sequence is TGTGCCAGCAGTGTGAGGATTGGCAGCAATCAGCCCCAGCATTTT. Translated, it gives CASSVRIGSNQPQHF.

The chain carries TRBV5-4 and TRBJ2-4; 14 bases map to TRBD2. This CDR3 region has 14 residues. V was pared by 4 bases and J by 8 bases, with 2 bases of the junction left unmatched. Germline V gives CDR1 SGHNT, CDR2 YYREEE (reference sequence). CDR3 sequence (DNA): TGTGCCAGCAGCCAGGGACTAGCGGGAGACATTCAGTACTTC. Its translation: CASSQGLAGDIQYF.

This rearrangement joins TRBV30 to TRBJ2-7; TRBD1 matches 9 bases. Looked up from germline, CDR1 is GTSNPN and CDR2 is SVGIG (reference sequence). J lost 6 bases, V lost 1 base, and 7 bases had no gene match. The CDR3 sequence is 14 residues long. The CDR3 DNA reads TGTGCCTGGAGTGGGGGACAGGGTTCCGCCGAGCAGTACTTC. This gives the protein CAWSGGQGSAEQYF. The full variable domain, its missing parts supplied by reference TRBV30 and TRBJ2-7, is SQTIHQWPATLVQPVGSPLSLECTVEGTSNPNLYWYRQAAGRGLQLLFYSVGIGQISSEVPQNLSASRPQDRQFILSSKKLLLSDSGFYLCAWSGGQGSAEQYFGPGTRLTVT.

As DNA, the CDR3 is TGTGCCAGCGTTAGCGGGAGCTCCTACAATGAGCAGTTCTTC. Translating it yields CASVSGSSYNEQFF. The V call is TRBV11-2, the J call TRBJ2-1; TRBD2 agrees at 9 bases. This CDR3 spans 14 amino acids. The junction had 2 bases not matched to a gene; V was cut back by 8 bases and J by 0 bases. Germline V gives CDR1 SGHAT, CDR2 FQNNGV.

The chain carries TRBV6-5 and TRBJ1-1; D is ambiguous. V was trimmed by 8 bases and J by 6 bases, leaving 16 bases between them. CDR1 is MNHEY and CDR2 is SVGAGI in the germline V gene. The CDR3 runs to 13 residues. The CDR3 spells CASGRESVAEAFF. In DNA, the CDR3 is TGTGCCAGCGGCCGGGAGAGCGTGGCTGAAGCTTTCTTT.

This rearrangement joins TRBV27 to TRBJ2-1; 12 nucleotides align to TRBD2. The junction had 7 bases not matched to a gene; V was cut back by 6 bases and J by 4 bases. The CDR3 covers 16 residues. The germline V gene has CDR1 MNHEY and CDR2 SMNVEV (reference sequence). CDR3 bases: TGTGCCAGCAGCCGGGTTCTAGCGGGAGGGTACAATGAGCAGTTCTTC. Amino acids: CASSRVLAGGYNEQFF.

In DNA form, the CDR3 reads TGTGCCAGCAGCTTAAATTACGGGGCAGATACGCAGTATTTT. Encoded protein: CASSLNYGADTQYF. J is TRBJ2-3 and V is TRBV7-9; weak D call: TRBD2 (5 bases). CDR3 length: 14 residues. V shed 2 bases and J shed 4 bases, with 10 bases lying between them. CDR1 is SEHNR, CDR2 FQNEAQ, per germline (reference sequence).

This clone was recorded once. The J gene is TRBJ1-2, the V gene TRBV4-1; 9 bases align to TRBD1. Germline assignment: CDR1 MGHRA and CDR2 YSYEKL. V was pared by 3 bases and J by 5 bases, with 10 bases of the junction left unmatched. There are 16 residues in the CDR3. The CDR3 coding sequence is TGCGCCAGCAGCCAGGAATGGGACAGGGCCGGTTATGGCTACACCTTC. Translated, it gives CASSQEWDRAGYGYTF.

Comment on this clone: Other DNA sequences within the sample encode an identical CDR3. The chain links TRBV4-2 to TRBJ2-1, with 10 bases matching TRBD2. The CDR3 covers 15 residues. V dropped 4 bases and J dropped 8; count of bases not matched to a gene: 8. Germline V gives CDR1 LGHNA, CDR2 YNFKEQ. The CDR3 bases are TGTGCCAGCAGCCTCCGGCTAGCGGGAGATGATGAGCAGTTCTTC. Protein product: CASSLRLAGDDEQFF.

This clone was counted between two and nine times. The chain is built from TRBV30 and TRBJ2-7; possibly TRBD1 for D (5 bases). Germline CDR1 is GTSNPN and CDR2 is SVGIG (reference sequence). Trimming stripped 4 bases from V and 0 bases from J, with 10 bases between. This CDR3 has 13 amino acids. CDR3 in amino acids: CAWTPGFSYEQYF. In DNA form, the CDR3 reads TGTGCCTGGACTCCAGGGTTCTCCTACGAGCAGTACTTC.

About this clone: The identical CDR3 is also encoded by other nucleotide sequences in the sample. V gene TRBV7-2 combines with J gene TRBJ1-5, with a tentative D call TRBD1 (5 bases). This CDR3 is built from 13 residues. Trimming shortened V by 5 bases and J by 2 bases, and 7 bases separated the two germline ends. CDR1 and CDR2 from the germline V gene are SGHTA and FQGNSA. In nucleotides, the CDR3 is TGTGCCAGCAGCCTCAGGGGCAATCAGCCCCAGCATTTT. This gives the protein CASSLRGNQPQHF.

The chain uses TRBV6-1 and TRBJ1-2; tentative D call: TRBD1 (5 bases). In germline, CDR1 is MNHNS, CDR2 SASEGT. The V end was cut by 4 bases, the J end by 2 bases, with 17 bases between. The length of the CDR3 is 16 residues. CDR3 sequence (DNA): TGTGCCAGCAGTGTCACTTGGGGGGTCTGGAACTATGGCTACACCTTC. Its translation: CASSVTWGVWNYGYTF.

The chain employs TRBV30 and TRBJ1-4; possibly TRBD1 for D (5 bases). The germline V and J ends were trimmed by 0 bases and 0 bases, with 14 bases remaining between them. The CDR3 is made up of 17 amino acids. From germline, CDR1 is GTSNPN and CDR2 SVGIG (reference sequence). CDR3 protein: CAWSVLGGGATNEKLFF. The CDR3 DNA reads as TGTGCCTGGAGTGTACTTGGTGGGGGGGCAACTAATGAAAAACTGTTTTTT.

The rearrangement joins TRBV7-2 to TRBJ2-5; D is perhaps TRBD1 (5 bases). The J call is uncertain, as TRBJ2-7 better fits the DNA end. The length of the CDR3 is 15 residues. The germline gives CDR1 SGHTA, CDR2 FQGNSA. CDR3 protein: CASSLDRTSSYEQYF. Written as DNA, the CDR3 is TGTGCCAGCAGCTTAGATCGGACAAGCTCCTACGAGCAGTACTTC.

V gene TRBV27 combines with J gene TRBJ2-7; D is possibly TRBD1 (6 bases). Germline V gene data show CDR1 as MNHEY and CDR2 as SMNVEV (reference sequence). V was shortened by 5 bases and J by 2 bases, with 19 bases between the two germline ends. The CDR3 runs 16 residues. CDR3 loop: CASSVEQGSTTYEQYF. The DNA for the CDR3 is TGTGCCAGCAGTGTAGAACAGGGATCAACCACCTACGAGCAGTACTTC.

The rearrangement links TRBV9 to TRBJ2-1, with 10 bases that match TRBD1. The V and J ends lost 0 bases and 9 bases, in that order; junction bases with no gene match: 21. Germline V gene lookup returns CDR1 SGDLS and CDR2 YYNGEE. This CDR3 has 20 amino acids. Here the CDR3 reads CASSVVGTGAGRVPLGEQFF. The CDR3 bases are TGTGCCAGCAGCGTAGTGGGGACAGGGGCGGGGCGGGTCCCGTTAGGTGAGCAGTTCTTC.

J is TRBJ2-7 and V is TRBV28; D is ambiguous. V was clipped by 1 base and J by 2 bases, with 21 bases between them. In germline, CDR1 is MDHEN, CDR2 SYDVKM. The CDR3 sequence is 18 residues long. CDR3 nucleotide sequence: TGTGCCAGCAGTTTATTGTTTCCCACGTTCGCGAGCACCTACGAGCAGTACTTC. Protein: CASSLLFPTFASTYEQYF.